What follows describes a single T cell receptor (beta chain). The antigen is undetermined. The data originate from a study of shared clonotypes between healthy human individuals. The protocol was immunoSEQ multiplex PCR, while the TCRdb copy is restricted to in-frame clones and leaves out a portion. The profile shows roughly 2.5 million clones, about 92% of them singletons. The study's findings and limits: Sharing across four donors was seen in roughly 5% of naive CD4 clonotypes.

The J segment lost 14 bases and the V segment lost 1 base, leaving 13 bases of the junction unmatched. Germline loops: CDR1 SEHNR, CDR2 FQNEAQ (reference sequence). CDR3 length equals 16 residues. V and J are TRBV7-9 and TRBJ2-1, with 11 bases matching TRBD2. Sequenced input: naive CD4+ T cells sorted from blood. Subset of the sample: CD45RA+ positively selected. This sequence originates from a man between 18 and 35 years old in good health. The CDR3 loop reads CASSLEGKRLAGSKFF. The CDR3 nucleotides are TGTGCCAGCAGCTTAGAGGGGAAAAGACTAGCGGGGAGCAAGTTCTTC.